This T cell receptor beta chain was captured by sequencing in a study of human T cells and chemical hapten exposure (dated by TCRdb to the early 2020s). With respect to the entire study: For sensitization, 2% DPC in acetone was applied to a roughly 2 cm by roughly 2 cm area of upper inner arm skin. In alopecia patients, the study followed how the peripheral blood TCR repertoire changed in vivo over primary and secondary sensitization to diphenylcyclopropenone (DPC), a hapten. Throughout the roughly 24-week study period, patients were also given weekly therapeutic DPC doses on the scalp. Libraries were pooled for sequencing, and variation in per-sample TCR yields was attributed mainly to small differences in library volumes within the pool. Patch testing on the upper back used Finn chambers containing 0.01% DPC, with scoring done after 6 days according to International Contact Dermatitis Research Group standards. Blood for TCR sequencing was provided by twenty-nine alopecia patients at one to four time points (pre-sensitization, 2, 6 and 24 weeks). Most of the patients in the cohort were female, and the cohort covered alopecia areata with under or over 50% scalp involvement, alopecia totalis and alopecia universalis. Blood samples were taken from patients before sensitization (week 0) and then at 2, 6 and about 24 weeks after DPC sensitization. Summary of the overall study and its limitations: No change with DPC sensitization was found in the number of TCRs above 1 in 1000 frequency, and no evidence of global repertoire structure alterations was found. Because every patient had alopecia, a presumed autoimmune disease, the patients' immune response might differ from that of healthy individuals. Significantly more large CDR3 similarity clusters were formed by expanded TCRs than by pre-sensitization or healthy control sets, consistent with antigen-driven responses. Repeated subsampling changed both the strength of the expansion versus patch-test correlation and the threshold at which the correlation became significant. A positive correlation was found between the number of PT1 expanded TCRs and patch test score, with significance reached at thresholds 8, 16 and 32 but not 4.

Taken from the germline V gene (reference sequence), the CDR1 and CDR2 loops are LNHDA and SQIVND. From the cysteine up to the phenylalanine, the CDR3 has a length of 11 residues. Just the 33-base CDR3 DNA is kept, in frame starting at base 1. The V end loses 8 bases and the J end loses 6 bases, and a stretch of 9 bases separates them. The time point label for this specimen denotes: patch test 2, 6 weeks after DPC sensitization. The treatment or condition tag for this specimen amounts to: therapeutic diphenylcyclopropenone sensitization with weekly scalp DPC. At every patch-test visit, the blood draw took place before the patch test was put on. Patients were considered eligible if aged 18 to 70, diagnosed with alopecia and deemed suitable for DPC therapy, and patients were excluded if pregnant. Total RNA was isolated from unfractionated whole blood collected in Tempus Blood RNA tubes. This clonotype was detected ten times or more. Its recognized antigen is unknown. No much larger clonotype is one base removed from it; base qualities were not supplied.

Library creation used RACE. Sequencing was carried out with a NextSeq 500. Library preparation attached unique molecular identifiers to individual cDNA molecules for quantitative, reproducible TCR counting. From each blood RNA sample, both TCR alpha and TCR beta chains were sequenced. In the source study's methods: Samples had a median of approximately 93,000 TCRs, with a range from about 20,000 to 690,600. The Decombinator software suite was used to annotate V, J and CDR3 in the TCR reads. To make PS versus PT1 abundance plots, every sample was subsampled to the same number of TCRs (28,000). Expanded TCRs were defined as absent before sensitization and observed at least eight times at the 2-week time point. TCRdb ran its own pipeline on the public reads, namely fastp trimming at Q25 and MiXCR clone calling, and kept in-frame beta chains. Every entry covers one CDR3 protein and lists the most common genes and DNA from its rows. TCRdb, not the authors, supplied the V and J calls. Within this sample are 110,000 to 150,000 distinct CDR3 sequences, with 12% of them counted one time only. The ten largest clones take up 1.3% to 1.5% of the sample.

The clonotype comes from a woman between 45 and 60 years old with alopecia areata. Some clones in this sample may be carry-over from other donors' samples. The rearranged segments are TRBV19 and TRBJ2-3, with the D gene tentatively TRBD1 or TRBD2, based on 6 matching bases in each. Sample: whole blood, taken in connection with sensitization to the hapten diphenylcyclopropenone (DPC). The DNA reads as follows: TGTGCCAGTGGGGGGCTGGATACGCAGTATTTT. This translates into CASGGLDTQYF.